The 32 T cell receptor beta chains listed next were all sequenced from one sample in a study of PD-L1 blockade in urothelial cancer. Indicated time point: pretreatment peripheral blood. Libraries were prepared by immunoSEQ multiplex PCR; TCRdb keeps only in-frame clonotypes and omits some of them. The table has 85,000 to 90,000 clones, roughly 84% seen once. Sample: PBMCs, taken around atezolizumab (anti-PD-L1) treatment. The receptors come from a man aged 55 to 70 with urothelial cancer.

The CDR3 DNA sequence: TGTGCCAGCAGTGAAGAAGAACAGGGGGCGGGTGGCTACACCTTC. Translation gives CASSEEEQGAGGYTF. This chain connects TRBV6-1 to TRBJ1-2; 9 nucleotides line up with TRBD1. The CDR3 loop spans 15 amino acids. Per germline, CDR1 MNHNS and CDR2 SASEGT. The J segment lost 7 bases and the V segment lost 1 base, leaving 7 bases of the junction unmatched.

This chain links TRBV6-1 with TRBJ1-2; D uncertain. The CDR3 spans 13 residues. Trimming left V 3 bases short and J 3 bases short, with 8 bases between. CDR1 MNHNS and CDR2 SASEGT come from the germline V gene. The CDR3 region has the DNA TGTGCCAGCAGTGAGACATGGGACTATGGCTACACCTTC. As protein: CASSETWDYGYTF.

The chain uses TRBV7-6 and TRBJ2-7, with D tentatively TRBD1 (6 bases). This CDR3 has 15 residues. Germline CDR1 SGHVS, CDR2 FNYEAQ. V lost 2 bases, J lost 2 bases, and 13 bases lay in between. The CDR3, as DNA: TGTGCCAGCAGCTTACTTGGACAGACAACCTACGAGCAGTACTTC. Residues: CASSLLGQTTYEQYF. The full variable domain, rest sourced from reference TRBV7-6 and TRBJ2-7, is GAGVSQSPRYKVTKRGQDVALRCDPISGHVSLYWYRQALGQGPEFLTYFNYEAQQDKSGLPNDRFSAERPEGSISTLTIQRTEQRDSAMYRCASSLLGQTTYEQYFGPGTRLTVT.

The CDR3: CASIPGQMSLYGYTF. The CDR3 DNA reads as TGCGCCAGCATCCCGGGACAGATGAGCCTCTATGGCTACACCTTC. The gene calls are TRBV5-1 and TRBJ1-2; 7 nucleotides agree with TRBD1. The germline gives CDR1 SGHRS, CDR2 YFSETQ. V lost 6 bases and J lost 4; bases outside the gene matches: 12. This CDR3 is built from 15 residues. Complete variable domain (other parts from reference TRBV5-1 and TRBJ1-2): KAGVTQTPRYLIKTRGQQVTLSCSPISGHRSVSWYQQTPGQGLQFLFEYFSETQRNKGNFPGRFSGRQFSNSRSEMNVSTLELGDSALYLCASIPGQMSLYGYTFGSGTRLTVV.

CDR3 bases: TGTGCCAGCAGTCAGGGAACTAACTATGGCTACACCTTC. It is translated as CASSQGTNYGYTF. The chain links TRBV9 to TRBJ1-2; TRBD1 might be the D (5 bases). Trimming took 5 bases from V and 0 from J, leaving 8 bases between them. This CDR3 has 13 residues. Germline V gene lookup returns CDR1 SGDLS and CDR2 YYNGEE.

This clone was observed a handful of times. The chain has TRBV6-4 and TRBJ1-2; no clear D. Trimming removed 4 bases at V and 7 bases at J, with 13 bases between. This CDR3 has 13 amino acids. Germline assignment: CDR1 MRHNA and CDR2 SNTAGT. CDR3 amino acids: CASSGSQGGGYTF. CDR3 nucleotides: TGTGCCAGCAGTGGGAGTCAAGGTGGTGGCTACACCTTC.

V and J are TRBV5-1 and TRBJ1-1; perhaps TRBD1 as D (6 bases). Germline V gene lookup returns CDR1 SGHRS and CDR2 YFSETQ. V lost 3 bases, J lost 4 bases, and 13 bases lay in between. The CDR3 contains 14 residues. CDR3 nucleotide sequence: TGCGCCAGCAGCTACCAGACAGGCTCCACTGAAGCTTTCTTT. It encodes CASSYQTGSTEAFF.

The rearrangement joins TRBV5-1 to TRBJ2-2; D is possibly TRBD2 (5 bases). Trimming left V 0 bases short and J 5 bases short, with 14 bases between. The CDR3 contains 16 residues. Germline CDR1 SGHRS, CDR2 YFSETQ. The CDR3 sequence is CASSLEARVETGELFF. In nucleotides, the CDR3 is TGCGCCAGCAGCTTGGAGGCGAGGGTAGAGACCGGGGAGCTGTTTTTT.

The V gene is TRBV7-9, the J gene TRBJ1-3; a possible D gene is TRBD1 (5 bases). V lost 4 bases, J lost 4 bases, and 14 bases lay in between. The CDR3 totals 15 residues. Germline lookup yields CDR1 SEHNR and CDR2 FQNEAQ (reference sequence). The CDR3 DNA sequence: TGTGCCAGCAGCTCCCAGGGACTTAGGGGAAACACCATATATTTT. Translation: CASSSQGLRGNTIYF.

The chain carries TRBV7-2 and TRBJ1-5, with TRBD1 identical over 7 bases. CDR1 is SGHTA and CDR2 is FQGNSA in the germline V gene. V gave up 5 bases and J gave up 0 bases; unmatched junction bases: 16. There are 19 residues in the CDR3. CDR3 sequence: CASSRKTGRTAYSNQPQHF. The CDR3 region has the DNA TGTGCCAGCAGCAGAAAGACAGGGAGGACTGCTTATAGCAATCAGCCCCAGCATTTT.

The CDR3 DNA reads as TGTGCCACCTCGAGGGCGCGGAGGCTTTCCTACGAGCAGTACTTC. It translates to CATSRARRLSYEQYF. This chain links TRBV27 with TRBJ2-7, with D maybe TRBD2 (5 bases). Germline-derived CDR1 and CDR2 are MNHEY and SMNVEV (reference sequence). The CDR3 is 15 residues long. The V end lost 10 bases, the J end lost 1 base, and 20 bases lay between the germline ends.

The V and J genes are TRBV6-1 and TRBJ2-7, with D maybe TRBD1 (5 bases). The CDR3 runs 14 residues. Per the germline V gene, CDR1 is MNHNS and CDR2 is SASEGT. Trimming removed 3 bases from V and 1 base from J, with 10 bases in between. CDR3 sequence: CASSEQGVSYEQYF. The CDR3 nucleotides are TGTGCCAGCAGTGAGCAGGGTGTTTCCTACGAGCAGTACTTC.

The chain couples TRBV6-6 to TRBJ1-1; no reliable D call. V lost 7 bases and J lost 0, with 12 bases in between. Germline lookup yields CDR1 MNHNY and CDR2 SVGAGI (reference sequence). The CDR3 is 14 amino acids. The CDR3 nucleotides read TGTGCCAGCACTCCCGCTAATGTGAACACTGAAGCTTTCTTT. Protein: CASTPANVNTEAFF.

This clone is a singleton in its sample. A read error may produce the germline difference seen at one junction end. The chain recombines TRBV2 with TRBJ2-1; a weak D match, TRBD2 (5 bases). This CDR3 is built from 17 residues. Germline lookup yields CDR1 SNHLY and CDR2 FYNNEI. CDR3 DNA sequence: TGTGCCAGCAGTGAAGGGCGAGGGCGTCCCTCCGACAATGAGCAGTTCTTC. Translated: CASSEGRGRPSDNEQFF.

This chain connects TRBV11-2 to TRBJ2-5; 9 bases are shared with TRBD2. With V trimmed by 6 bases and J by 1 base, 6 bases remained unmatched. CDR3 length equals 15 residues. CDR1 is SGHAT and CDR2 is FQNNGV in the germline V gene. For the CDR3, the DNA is TGTGCCAGCAGATCATATAGCGGGGGCCAAGAGACCCAGTACTTC. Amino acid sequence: CASRSYSGGQETQYF. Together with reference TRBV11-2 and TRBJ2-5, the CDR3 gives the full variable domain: EAGVAQSPRYKIIEKRQSVAFWCNPISGHATLYWYQQILGQGPKLLIQFQNNGVVDDSQLPKDRFSAERLKGVDSTLKIQPAKLEDSAVYLCASRSYSGGQETQYFGPGTRLLVL.

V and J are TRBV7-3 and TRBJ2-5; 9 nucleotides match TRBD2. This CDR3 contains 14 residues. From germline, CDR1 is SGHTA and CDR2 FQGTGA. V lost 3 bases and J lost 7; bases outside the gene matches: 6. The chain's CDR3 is CASSLGGGGGTQYF. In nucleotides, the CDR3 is TGTGCCAGCAGCTTGGGCGGGGGGGGCGGGACCCAGTACTTC. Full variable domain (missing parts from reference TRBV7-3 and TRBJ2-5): GAGVSQTPSNKVTEKGKYVELRCDPISGHTALYWYRQSLGQGPEFLIYFQGTGAADDSGLPNDRFFAVRPEGSVSTLKIQRTERGDSAVYLCASSLGGGGGTQYFGPGTRLLVL.

The CDR3: CASSKDREWPLHF. The CDR3 DNA sequence: TGTGCCAGCAGTAAGGACAGGGAGTGGCCCCTCCACTTT. The chain combines TRBV6-1 with TRBJ1-6, with 8 bases matching TRBD1. The CDR3 spans 13 residues. CDR1 is MNHNS, CDR2 SASEGT, per germline. Losses at the gene ends were 5 bases for V and 13 bases for J; bases not matched to a gene: 7.

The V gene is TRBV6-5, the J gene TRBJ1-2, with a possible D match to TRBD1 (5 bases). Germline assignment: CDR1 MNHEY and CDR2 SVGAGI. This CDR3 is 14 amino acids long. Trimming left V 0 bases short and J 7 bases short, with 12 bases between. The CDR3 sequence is CASSYSVTAGGYTF. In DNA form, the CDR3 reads TGTGCCAGCAGTTACTCGGTGACAGCTGGTGGCTACACCTTC.

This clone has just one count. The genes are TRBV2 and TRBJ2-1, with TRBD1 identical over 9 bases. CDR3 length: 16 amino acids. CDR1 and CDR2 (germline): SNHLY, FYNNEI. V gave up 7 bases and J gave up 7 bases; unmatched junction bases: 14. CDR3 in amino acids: CASTTTWGQGGNEQFF. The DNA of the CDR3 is TGTGCCAGCACCACAACCTGGGGACAGGGAGGAAATGAGCAGTTCTTC.

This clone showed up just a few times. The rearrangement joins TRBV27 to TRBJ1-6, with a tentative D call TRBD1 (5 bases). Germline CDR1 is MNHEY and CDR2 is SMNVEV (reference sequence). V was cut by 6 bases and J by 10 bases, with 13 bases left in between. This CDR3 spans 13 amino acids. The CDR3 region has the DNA TGTGCCAGCAGCCGAGACAGTTACTCACCCCTCCACTTT. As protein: CASSRDSYSPLHF.

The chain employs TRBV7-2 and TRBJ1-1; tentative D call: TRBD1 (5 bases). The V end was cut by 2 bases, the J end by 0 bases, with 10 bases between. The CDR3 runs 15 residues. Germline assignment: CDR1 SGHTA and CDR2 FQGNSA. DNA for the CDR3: TGTGCCAGCAGCTTAATCGGGGGATTGAACACTGAAGCTTTCTTT. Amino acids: CASSLIGGLNTEAFF. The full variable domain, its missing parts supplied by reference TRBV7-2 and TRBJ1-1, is GAGVSQSPSNKVTEKGKDVELRCDPISGHTALYWYRQSLGQGLEFLIYFQGNSAPDKSGLPSDRFSAERTGGSVSTLTIQRTQQEDSAVYLCASSLIGGLNTEAFFGQGTRLTVV.

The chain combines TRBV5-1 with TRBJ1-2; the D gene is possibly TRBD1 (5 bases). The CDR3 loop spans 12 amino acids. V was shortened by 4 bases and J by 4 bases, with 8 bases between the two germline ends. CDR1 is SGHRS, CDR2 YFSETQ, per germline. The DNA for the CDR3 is TGCGCCAGCAGCCCAGGGATCTATGGCTACACCTTC. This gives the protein CASSPGIYGYTF. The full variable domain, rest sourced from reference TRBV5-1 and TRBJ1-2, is KAGVTQTPRYLIKTRGQQVTLSCSPISGHRSVSWYQQTPGQGLQFLFEYFSETQRNKGNFPGRFSGRQFSNSRSEMNVSTLELGDSALYLCASSPGIYGYTFGSGTRLTVV.

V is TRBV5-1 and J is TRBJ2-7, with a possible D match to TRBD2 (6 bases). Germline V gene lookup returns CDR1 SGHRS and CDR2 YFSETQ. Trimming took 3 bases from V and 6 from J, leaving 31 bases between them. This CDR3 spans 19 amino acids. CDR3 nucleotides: TGCGCCAGCAGCTCGAGGAGCCCTATCACCGGGAGTTTCTGGATCGAGCAGTACTTC. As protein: CASSSRSPITGSFWIEQYF.

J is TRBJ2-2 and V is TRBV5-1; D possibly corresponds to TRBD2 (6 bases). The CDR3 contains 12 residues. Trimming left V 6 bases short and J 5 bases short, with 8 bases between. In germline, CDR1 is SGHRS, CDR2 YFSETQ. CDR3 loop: CASKEGTGELFF. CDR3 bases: TGCGCCAGCAAGGAGGGTACCGGGGAGCTGTTTTTT.

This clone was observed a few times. CDR3 nucleotide sequence: TGCGCCAGCAGCTTGGGACAGACCGAGCAGTACTTC. As protein: CASSLGQTEQYF. The chain carries TRBV5-1 and TRBJ2-7; D perhaps matches TRBD1 (5 bases). This CDR3 has 12 residues. Trimming left V 0 bases short and J 6 bases short, with 7 bases between. The germline CDR1 and CDR2 sequences are SGHRS and YFSETQ.

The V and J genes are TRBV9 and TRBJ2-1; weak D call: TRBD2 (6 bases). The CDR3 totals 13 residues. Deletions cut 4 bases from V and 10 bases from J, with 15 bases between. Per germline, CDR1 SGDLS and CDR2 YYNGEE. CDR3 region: CASSSRLEGEQFF. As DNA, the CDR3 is TGTGCCAGCAGCTCTCGATTGGAGGGGGAGCAGTTCTTC. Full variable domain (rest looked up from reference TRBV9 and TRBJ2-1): DSGVTQTPKHLITATGQRVTLRCSPRSGDLSVYWYQQSLDQGLQFLIQYYNGEERAKGNILERFSAQQFPDLHSELNLSSLELGDSALYFCASSSRLEGEQFFGPGTRLTVL.

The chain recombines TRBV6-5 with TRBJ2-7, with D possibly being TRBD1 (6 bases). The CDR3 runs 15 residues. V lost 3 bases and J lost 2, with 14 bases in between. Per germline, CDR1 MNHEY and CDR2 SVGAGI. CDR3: CASSYSPGQTYEQYF. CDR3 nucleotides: TGTGCCAGCAGTTATTCTCCCGGACAGACCTACGAGCAGTACTTC.

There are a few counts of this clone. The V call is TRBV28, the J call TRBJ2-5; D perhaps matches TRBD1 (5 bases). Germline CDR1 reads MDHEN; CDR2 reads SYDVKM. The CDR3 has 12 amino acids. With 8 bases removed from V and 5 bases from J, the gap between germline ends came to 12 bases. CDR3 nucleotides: TGTGCCAGCGGAAGACAGCCGGAGACCCAGTACTTC. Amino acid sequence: CASGRQPETQYF.

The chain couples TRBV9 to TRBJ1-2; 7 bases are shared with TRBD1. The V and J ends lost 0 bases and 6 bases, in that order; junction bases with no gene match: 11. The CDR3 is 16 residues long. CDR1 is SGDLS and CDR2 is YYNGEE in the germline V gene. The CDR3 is CASSVEGQRQGDGYTF. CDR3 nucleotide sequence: TGTGCCAGCAGCGTAGAAGGGCAACGACAGGGCGATGGCTACACCTTC.

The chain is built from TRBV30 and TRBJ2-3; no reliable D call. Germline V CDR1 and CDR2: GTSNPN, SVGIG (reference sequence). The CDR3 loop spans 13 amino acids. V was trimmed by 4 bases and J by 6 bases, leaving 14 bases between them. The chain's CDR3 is CAWTRSPGDTQYF. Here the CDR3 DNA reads TGTGCCTGGACCCGAAGCCCCGGGGATACGCAGTATTTT.

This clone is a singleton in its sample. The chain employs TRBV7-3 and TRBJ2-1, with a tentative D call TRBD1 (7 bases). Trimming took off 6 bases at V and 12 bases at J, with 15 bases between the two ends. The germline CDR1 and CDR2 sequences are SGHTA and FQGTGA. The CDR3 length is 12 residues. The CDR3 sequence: CASSLQGGVQFF. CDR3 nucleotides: TGTGCCAGCAGTTTGCAGGGGGGCGTGCAGTTCTTC.

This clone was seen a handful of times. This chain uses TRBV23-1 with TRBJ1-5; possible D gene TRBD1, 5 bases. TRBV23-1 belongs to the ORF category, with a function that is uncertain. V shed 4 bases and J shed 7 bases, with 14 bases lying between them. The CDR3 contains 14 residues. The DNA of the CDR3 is TGCGCCAGCAGTCGCCCGTTGGGGCCGCAGCCCCAGCATTTT. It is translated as CASSRPLGPQPQHF.